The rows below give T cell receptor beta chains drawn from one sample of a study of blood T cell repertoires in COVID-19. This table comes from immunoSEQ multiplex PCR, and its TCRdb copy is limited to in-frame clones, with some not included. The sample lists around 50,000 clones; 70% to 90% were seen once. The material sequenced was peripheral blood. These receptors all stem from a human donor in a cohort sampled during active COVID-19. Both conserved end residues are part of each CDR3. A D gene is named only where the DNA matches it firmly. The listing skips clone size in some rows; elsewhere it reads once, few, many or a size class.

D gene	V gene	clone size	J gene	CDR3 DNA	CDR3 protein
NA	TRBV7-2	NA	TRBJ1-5	TGTGCCAGCAGCCAAGGGGGACAAGGACAGCCCCAGCATTTT	CASSQGGQGQPQHF
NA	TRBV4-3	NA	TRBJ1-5	TGCGCCAGCAGCCAAGCGGGGGGCGGGCAGCCCCAGCATTTT	CASSQAGGGQPQHF
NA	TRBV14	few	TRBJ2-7	TGTGCCAGCAGCCAAGGGGGCAGCCGGAGGGACTTC	CASSQGGSRRDF
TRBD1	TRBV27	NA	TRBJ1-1	TGTGCCAGCATTTCGGACAGGGGGCTTAGAAACACTGAAGCTTTCTTT	CASISDRGLRNTEAFF
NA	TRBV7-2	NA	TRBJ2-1	TGTGCCAGCAGCTTAGTATGGGGCAGTTACAATGAGCAGTTCTTC	CASSLVWGSYNEQFF
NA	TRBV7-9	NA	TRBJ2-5	TGTGCCAGCAGCTTCCTCGAGGGGGATCGGGTGGAGACCCAGTACTTC	CASSFLEGDRVETQYF
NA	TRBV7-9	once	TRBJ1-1	TGTGCCAGCAGCTTAGTGGCACAAACTGAAGCTTTCTTT	CASSLVAQTEAFF
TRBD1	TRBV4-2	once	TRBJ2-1	TGTGCCAGCAGCCAAGTTGGACAGGACAATGAGCAGTTCTTC	CASSQVGQDNEQFF
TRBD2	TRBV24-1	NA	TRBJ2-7	TGTGCCACCAGTGATTGTGTAAAGGGACTAGCGGGATCGAAGTACGAGCAGTACTTC	CATSDCVKGLAGSKYEQYF
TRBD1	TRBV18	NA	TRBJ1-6	TGTGCCAGCTCACCTCCGACAGGGATGTATTCACCCCTCCACTTT	CASSPPTGMYSPLHF
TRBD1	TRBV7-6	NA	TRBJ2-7	TGTGCCAGCAGCTCACGGACAGGGGGGGCCTACGAGCAGTACTTC	CASSSRTGGAYEQYF
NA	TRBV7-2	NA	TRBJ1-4	TGTGCCAGCACCCCGACAGAGAATAATGAAAAACTGTTTTTT	CASTPTENNEKLFF
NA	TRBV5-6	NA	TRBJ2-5	TGTGCCAGCAGCGATGGGGCTTCTGGGGAGACCCAGTACTTC	CASSDGASGETQYF
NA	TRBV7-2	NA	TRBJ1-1	TGTGCCAGCCAAGCTTACCCCCTCACTGAAGCTTTCTTT	CASQAYPLTEAFF
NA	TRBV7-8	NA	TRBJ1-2	TGTGCCAGCAGCTTAGCAGGGGGCTATGGCTACACCTTC	CASSLAGGYGYTF
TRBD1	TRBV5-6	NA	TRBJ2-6	TGTGCCAGCAGCTGGGGGACAGGCACCCCTGGGGCCAACGTCCTGACTTTC	CASSWGTGTPGANVLTF
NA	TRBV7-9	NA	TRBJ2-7	TGTGCCAGCAGCTTAATTGGGGGGAACCAATCCTACGAGCAGTACTTC	CASSLIGGNQSYEQYF
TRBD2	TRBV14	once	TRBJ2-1	TGTGCCAGCAGCCAACCGACTAGCGGATACAATGAGCAGTTCTTC	CASSQPTSGYNEQFF
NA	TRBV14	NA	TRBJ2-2	TGTGCCAGCAGCTCCAGGGAAGGCACCGGGGAGCTGTTTTTT	CASSSREGTGELFF
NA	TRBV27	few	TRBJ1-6	TGTGCCAGCAGTTTCCCTTATTCACCCCTCCACTTT	CASSFPYSPLHF
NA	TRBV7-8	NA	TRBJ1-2	TGTGCCAGCAGCTTAGTCGCAGGGGAATTTAACTATGGCTACACCTTC	CASSLVAGEFNYGYTF
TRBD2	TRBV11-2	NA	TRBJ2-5	TGTGCCAGCAGCTCTCCCCATTCCCCCGGGACTAGCTTCGGAGAGACCCAGTACTTC	CASSSPHSPGTSFGETQYF
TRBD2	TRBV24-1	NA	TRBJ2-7	TGTGCCACCAGTGTCGCCAGGGGATCTAGCGGGAGCCGGCATGAGGGGTACGAGCAGTACTTC	CATSVARGSSGSRHEGYEQYF
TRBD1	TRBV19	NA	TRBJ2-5	TGTGCCAGTAGTATTGGGACAGGGTACGAAGAGACCCAGTACTTC	CASSIGTGYEETQYF
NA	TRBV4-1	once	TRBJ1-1	TGCGCCAGCAGCCAAGGTAGAGGTCGGAAGACTGAAGCTTTCTTT	CASSQGRGRKTEAFF
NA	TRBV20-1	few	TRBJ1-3	TGCAGTGCTAGTCCCGGAGGTCGCTCTGGAAACACCATATATTTT	CSASPGGRSGNTIYF
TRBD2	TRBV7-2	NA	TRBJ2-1	TGTGCCAGCAGCTTAGCGCTCATACTAGCGGAATACAATGAGCAGTTCTTC	CASSLALILAEYNEQFF
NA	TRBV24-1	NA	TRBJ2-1	TGTGCCACCAGTGCACAGGGAGGGAATGAGCAGTTCTTC	CATSAQGGNEQFF
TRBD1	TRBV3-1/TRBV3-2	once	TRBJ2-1	TGTGCCAGCAGCCGGACAGGGAACGAGCAGTTCTTC	CASSRTGNEQFF
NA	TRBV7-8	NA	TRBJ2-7	TGTGCCAGCAGCTTAGGGGTAGCAGTCGCCGAGCAGTACTTC	CASSLGVAVAEQYF
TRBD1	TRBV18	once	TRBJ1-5	TGTGCCAGCTCACGGGACAGGGGGGCGAACGGACTAAATCAGCCCCAGCATTTT	CASSRDRGANGLNQPQHF
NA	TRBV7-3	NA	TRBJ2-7	TGTGCCAGCAGCGAAAGGACAGATGAGCTTTACGAGCAGTACTTC	CASSERTDELYEQYF
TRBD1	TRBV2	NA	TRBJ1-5	TGTGCCAGCTCTGACGTACAGGGGGAGGGTCAGCCCCAGCATTTT	CASSDVQGEGQPQHF
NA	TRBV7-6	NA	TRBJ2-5	TGTGCCAGCAGCCCCCCGTTGGGACTTCCTCAAGAGACCCAGTACTTC	CASSPPLGLPQETQYF
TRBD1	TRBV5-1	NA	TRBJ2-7	TGCGCCAGCAGCTCACCCGCGAGGACAGGAAAAACCTACGAGCAGTACTTC	CASSSPARTGKTYEQYF
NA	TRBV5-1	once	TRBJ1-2	TGCGCCAGCAGCTTTGCCGTGGGGCGGTTGTCTAACTATGGCTACACCTTC	CASSFAVGRLSNYGYTF
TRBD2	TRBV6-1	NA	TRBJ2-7	TGTGCCAGCAGTGACCGGACTAGCGGATCCTACGAGCAGTACTTC	CASSDRTSGSYEQYF
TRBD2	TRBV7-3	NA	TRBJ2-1	TGTGCCAGCAGCTTGGGGACTAGCCCCTACAATGAGCAGTTCTTC	CASSLGTSPYNEQFF
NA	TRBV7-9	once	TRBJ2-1	TGTGCCAGCAGCTACGGGGTGGATGAGCAGTTCTTC	CASSYGVDEQFF
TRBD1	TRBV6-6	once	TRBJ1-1	TGTGCCAGCAGTAGACGGACAGGGCTCGACACTGAAGCTTTCTTT	CASSRRTGLDTEAFF
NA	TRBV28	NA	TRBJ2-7	TGTGCCAGCAGTTTTGGAGCAAATCACTACGAGCAGTACTTC	CASSFGANHYEQYF
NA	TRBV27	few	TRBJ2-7	TGTGCCAGCAAGAAGACAGTAACCTCCTACGAGCAGTACTTC	CASKKTVTSYEQYF
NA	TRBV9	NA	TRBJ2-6	TGTGCCAGCAGCGCCCCGGGAAACTCTGGGGCCAACGTCCTGACTTTC	CASSAPGNSGANVLTF
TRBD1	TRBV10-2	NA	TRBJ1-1	TGCGCCAGCACCCACAATGGACAGGAGGGAACTGAAGCTTTCTTT	CASTHNGQEGTEAFF
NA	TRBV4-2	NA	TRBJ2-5	TGTGCCAGCAGCCAAGCAGGGTGGGAGACCCAGTACTTC	CASSQAGWETQYF
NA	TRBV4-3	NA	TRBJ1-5	TGCGCCAGCAGCCAAGATCCCGGTTTCAATCAGCCCCAGCATTTT	CASSQDPGFNQPQHF
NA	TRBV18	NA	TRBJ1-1	TGTGCCAGCTATGGGGGACTTCAGAACACTGAAGCTTTCTTT	CASYGGLQNTEAFF
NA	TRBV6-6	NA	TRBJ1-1	TGTGCCAGCAGTTACTCCCGGGGAGGGACTGAAGCTTTCTTT	CASSYSRGGTEAFF